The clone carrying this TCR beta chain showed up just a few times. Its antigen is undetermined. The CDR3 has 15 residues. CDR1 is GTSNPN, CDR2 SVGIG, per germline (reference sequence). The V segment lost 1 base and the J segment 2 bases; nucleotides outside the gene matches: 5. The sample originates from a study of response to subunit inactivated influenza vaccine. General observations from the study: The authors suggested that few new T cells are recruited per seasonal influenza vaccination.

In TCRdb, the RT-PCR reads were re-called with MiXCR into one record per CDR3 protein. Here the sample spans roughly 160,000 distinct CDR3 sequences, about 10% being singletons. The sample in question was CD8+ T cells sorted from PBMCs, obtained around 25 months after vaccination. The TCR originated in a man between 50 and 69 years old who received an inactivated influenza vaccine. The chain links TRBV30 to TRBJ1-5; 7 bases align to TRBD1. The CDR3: CAWSGGGIGNQPQHF. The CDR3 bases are TGTGCCTGGAGTGGAGGGGGCATCGGCAATCAGCCCCAGCATTTT.